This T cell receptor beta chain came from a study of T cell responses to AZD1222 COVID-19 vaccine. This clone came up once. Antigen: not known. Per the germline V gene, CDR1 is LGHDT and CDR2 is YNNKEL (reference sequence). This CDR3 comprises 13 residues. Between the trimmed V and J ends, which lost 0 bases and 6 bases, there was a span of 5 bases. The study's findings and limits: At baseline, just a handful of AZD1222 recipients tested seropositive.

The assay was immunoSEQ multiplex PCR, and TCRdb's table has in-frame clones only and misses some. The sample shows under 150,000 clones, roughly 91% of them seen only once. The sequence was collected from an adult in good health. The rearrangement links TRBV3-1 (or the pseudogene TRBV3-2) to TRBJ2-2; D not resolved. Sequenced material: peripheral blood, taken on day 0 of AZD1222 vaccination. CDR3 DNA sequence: TGTGCCAGCAGCCAAGATTGGGCCGGGGAGCTGTTTTTT. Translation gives CASSQDWAGELFF.